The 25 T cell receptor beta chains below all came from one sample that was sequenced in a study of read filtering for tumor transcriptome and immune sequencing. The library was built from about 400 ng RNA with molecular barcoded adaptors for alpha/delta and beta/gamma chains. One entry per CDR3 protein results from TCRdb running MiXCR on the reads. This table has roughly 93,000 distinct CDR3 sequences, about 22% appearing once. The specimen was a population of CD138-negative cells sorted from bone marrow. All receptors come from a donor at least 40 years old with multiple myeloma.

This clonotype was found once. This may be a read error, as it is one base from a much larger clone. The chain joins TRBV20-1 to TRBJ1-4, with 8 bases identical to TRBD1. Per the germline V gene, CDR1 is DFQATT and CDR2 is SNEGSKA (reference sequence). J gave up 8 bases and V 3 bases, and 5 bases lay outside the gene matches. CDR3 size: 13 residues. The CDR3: CSARDRAEEKLFF. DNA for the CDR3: TGCAGTGCTAGGGACAGGGCGGAGGAAAAACTGTTTTTT.

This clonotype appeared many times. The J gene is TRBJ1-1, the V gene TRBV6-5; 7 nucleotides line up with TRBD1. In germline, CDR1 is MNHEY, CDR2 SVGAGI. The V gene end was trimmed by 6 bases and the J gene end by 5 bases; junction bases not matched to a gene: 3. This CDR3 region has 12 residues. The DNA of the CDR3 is TGTGCCAGCAGGAACAGGGGAACTGAAGCTTTCTTT. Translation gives CASRNRGTEAFF.

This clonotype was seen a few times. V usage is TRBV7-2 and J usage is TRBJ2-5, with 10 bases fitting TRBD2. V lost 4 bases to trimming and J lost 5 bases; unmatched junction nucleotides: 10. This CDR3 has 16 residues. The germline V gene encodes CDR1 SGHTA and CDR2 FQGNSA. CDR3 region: CASSSTAGGFGETQYF. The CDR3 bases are TGTGCCAGCAGCTCCACAGCGGGGGGGTTCGGGGAGACCCAGTACTTC.

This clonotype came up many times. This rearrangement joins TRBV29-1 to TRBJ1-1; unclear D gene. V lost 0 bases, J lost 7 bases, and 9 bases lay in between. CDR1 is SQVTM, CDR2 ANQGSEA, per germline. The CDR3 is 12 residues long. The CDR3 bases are TGCAGCGTTGAAGATTCGGGCCTTGAAGCTTTCTTT. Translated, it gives CSVEDSGLEAFF. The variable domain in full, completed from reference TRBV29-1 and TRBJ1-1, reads SAVISQKPSRDICQRGTSLTIQCQVDSQVTMMFWYRQQPGQSLTLIATANQGSEATYESGFVIDKFPISRPNLTFSTLTVSNMSPEDSSIYLCSVEDSGLEAFFGQGTRLTVV.

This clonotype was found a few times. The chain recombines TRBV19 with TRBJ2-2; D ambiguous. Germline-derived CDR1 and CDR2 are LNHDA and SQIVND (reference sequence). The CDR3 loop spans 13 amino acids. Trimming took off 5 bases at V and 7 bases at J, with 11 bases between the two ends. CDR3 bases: TGTGCCAGTAGTGCCCAAACAATCGGGGAGCTGTTTTTT. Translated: CASSAQTIGELFF.

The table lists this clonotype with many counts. For the CDR3, the DNA is TGCAGTGCTAGAGATTACCGGTCACAGGGGGCGTACCTCTCCTACGAGCAGTACTTC. This codes for CSARDYRSQGAYLSYEQYF. The V gene is TRBV20-1, the J gene TRBJ2-7, with 9 bases fitting TRBD1. This CDR3 contains 19 residues. V lost 0 bases to trimming and J lost 0 bases; unmatched junction nucleotides: 15. Looked up from germline, CDR1 is DFQATT and CDR2 is SNEGSKA (reference sequence).

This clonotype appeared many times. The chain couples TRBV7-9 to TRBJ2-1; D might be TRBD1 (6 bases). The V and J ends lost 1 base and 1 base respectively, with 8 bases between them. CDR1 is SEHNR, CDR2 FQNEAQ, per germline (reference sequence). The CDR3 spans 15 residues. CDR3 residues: CASSLGQASYNEQFF. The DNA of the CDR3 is TGTGCCAGCAGCTTAGGACAGGCTTCCTACAATGAGCAGTTCTTC.

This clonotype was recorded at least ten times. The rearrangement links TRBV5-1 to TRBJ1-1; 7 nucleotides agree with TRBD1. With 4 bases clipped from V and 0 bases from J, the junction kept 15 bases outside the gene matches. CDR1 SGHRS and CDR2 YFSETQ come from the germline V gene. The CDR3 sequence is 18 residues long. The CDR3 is CASSPRQGGLVMNTEAFF. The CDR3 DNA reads TGCGCCAGCAGCCCGAGACAGGGAGGTTTAGTGATGAACACTGAAGCTTTCTTT.

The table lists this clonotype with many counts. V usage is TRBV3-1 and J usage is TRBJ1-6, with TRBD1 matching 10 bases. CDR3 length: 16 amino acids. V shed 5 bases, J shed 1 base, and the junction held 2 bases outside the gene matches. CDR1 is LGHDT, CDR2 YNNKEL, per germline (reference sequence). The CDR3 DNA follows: TGTGCCAGCAGCTCGGGACAGGGGTCCTATAATTCACCCCTCCACTTT. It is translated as CASSSGQGSYNSPLHF.

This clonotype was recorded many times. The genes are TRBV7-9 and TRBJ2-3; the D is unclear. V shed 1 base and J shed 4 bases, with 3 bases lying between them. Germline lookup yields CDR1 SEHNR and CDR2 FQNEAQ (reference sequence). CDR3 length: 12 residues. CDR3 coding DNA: TGTGCCAGCAGCTTAGACCCAGATACGCAGTATTTT. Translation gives CASSLDPDTQYF. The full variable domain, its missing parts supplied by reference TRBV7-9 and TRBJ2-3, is DTGVSQNPRHKITKRGQNVTFRCDPISEHNRLYWYRQTLGQGPEFLTYFQNEAQLEKSRLLSDRFSAERPKGSFSTLEIQRTEQGDSAMYLCASSLDPDTQYFGPGTRLTVL.

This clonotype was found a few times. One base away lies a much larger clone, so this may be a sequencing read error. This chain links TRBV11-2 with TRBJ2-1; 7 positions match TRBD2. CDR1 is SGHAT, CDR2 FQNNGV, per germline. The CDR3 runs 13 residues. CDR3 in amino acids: CASSSTRGDERFF. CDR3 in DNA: TGTGCCAGCAGCTCAACTCGGGGGGATGAGCGGTTCTTC.

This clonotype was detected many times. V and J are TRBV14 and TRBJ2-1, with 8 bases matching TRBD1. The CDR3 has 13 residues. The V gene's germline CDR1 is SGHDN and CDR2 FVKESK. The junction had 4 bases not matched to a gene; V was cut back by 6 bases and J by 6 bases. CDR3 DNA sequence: TGTGCCAGCAGAAGACAGGGGACCAATGAGCAGTTCTTC. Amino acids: CASRRQGTNEQFF.

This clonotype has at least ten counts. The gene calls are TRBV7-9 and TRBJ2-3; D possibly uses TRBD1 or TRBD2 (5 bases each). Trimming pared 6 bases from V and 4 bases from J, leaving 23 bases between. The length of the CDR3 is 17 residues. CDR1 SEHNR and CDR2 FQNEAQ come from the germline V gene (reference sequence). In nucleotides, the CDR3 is TGTGCCAGCAGATACCCCGGGACCTCCGACGTCCCAGATACGCAGTATTTT. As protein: CASRYPGTSDVPDTQYF. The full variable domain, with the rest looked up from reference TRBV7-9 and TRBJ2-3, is DTGVSQNPRHKITKRGQNVTFRCDPISEHNRLYWYRQTLGQGPEFLTYFQNEAQLEKSRLLSDRFSAERPKGSFSTLEIQRTEQGDSAMYLCASRYPGTSDVPDTQYFGPGTRLTVL.

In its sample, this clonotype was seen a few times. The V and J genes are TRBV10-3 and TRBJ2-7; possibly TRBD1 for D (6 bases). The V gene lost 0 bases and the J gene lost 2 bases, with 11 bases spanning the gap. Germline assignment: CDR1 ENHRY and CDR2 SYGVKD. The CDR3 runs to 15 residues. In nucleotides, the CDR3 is TGTGCCATCAGTGAGTCGAGACAGGTCACCTACGAGCAGTACTTC. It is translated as CAISESRQVTYEQYF.

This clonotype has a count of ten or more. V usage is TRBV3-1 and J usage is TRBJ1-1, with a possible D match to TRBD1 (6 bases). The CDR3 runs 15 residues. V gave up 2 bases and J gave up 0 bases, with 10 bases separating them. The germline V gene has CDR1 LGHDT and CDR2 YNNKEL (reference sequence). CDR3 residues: CASSQFGQLNTEAFF. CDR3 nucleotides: TGTGCCAGCAGCCAATTCGGACAGTTGAACACTGAAGCTTTCTTT.

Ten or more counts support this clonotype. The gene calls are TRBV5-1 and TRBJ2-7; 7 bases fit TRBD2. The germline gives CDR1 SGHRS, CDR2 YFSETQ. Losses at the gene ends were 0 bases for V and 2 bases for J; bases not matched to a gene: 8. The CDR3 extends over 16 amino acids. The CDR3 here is CASSLVASGITYEQYF. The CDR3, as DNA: TGCGCCAGCAGCTTGGTAGCGAGCGGGATCACCTACGAGCAGTACTTC. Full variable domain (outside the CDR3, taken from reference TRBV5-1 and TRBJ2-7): KAGVTQTPRYLIKTRGQQVTLSCSPISGHRSVSWYQQTPGQGLQFLFEYFSETQRNKGNFPGRFSGRQFSNSRSEMNVSTLELGDSALYLCASSLVASGITYEQYFGPGTRLTVT.

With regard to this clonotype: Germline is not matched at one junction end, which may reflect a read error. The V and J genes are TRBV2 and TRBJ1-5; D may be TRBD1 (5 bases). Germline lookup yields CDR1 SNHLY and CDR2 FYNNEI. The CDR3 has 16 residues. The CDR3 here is CASRFRDGVLNQLQHF. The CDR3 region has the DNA TGTGCCAGCAGGTTCCGGGACGGAGTACTCAATCAGCTCCAGCATTTT.

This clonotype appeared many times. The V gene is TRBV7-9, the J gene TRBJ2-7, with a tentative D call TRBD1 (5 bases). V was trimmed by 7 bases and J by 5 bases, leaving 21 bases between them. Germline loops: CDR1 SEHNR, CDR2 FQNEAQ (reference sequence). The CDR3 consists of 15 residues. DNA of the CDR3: TGTGCCAGCACCGCTGGGCAGGGAAGAATCCACGAGCAGTACTTC. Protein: CASTAGQGRIHEQYF.

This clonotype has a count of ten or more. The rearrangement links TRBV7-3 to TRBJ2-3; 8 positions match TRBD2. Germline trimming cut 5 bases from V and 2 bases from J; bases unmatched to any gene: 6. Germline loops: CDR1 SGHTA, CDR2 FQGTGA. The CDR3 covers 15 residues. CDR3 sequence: CASSDSGGDTDTQYF. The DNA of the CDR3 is TGTGCCAGCAGCGACAGCGGGGGAGACACAGATACGCAGTATTTT.

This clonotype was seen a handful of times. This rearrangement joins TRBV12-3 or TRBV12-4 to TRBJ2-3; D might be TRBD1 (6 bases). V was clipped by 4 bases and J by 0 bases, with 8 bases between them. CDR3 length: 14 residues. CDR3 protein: CASSSQGSTDTQYF. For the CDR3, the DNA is TGTGCCAGCAGTTCCCAGGGGAGCACAGATACGCAGTATTTT.

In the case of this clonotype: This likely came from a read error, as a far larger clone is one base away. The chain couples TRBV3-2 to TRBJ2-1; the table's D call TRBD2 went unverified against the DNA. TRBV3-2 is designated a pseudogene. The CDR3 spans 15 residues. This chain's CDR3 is CVSSPFWTSVNEQFF. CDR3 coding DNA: TGTGTCAGCAGCCCTTTTTGGACTAGCGTCAATGAGCAGTTCTTC.

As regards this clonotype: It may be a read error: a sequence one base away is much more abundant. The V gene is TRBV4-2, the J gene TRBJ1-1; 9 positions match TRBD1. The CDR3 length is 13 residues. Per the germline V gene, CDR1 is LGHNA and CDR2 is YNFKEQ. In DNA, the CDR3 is TGTGCCAGCATGACAGGGGGGAACGCTGAAGCTTTCTTT. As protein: CASMTGGNAEAFF.

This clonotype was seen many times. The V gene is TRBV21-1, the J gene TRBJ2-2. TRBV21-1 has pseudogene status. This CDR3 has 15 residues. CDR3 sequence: CASSKGSSITGELFF. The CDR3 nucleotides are TGTGCCAGCAGCAAGGGTTCGTCGATCACCGGGGAGCTGTTTTTT.

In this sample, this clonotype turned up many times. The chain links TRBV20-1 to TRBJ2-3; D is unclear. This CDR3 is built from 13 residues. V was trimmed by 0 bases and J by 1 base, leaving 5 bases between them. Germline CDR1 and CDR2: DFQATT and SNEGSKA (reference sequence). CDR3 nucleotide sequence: TGCAGTGCTAGAGATCCGCGCACAGATACGCAGTATTTT. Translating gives CSARDPRTDTQYF.

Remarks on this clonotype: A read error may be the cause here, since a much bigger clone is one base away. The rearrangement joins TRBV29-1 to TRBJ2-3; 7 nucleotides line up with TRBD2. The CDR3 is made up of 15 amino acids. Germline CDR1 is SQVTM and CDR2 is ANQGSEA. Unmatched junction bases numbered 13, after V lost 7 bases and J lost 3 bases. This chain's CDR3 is CSANGLVGVTDTQYF. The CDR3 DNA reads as TGCAGCGCTAATGGACTAGTGGGGGTTACAGATACGCAGTATTTT.